This T cell receptor beta chain came from a study of T cell changes during pregnancy in multiple sclerosis. Sequenced by immunoSEQ multiplex PCR; TCRdb stores in-frame clones only, minus some. The table records roughly 40,000 clones, around 91% of them present only once. The germline V gene has CDR1 SGHRS and CDR2 YFSETQ. Trimming stripped 0 bases from V and 6 bases from J, with 12 bases between. This CDR3 has 15 amino acids. The chain joins TRBV5-1 to TRBJ2-2; the D gene is possibly TRBD2 (5 bases). Source: CD4+ T cells from peripheral blood mononuclear cells, taken before pregnancy. The TCR sequence derives from a female donor with multiple sclerosis, enrolled in a pregnancy study. The CDR3 bases are TGCGCCAGCAGCTTGGCGCTAGCTTCGGCCGGGGAGCTGTTTTTT. It yields the protein CASSLALASAGELFF.